The sequence of this T cell receptor (beta chain) was determined in a study of technical replicates of blood from a few donors. The protocol was immunoSEQ multiplex PCR, while the TCRdb copy is restricted to in-frame clones and leaves out a portion. This sample has 15,000 to 20,000 clones; roughly 84% occur once, and the top ten carry approximately 12%. The CDR3 has 14 amino acids. Germline lookup yields CDR1 MNHEY and CDR2 SVGAGI. V lost 2 bases to trimming and J lost 4 bases, with 11 bases between them. The receptor was derived from a human donor in good health. Sequenced sample: PBMCs. The chain recombines TRBV6-5 with TRBJ2-5; possible D gene TRBD1, 5 bases. The CDR3 DNA is TGTGCCAGCAGTTACCAACGACAGAGAGAGACCCAGTACTTC. Translation: CASSYQRQRETQYF.